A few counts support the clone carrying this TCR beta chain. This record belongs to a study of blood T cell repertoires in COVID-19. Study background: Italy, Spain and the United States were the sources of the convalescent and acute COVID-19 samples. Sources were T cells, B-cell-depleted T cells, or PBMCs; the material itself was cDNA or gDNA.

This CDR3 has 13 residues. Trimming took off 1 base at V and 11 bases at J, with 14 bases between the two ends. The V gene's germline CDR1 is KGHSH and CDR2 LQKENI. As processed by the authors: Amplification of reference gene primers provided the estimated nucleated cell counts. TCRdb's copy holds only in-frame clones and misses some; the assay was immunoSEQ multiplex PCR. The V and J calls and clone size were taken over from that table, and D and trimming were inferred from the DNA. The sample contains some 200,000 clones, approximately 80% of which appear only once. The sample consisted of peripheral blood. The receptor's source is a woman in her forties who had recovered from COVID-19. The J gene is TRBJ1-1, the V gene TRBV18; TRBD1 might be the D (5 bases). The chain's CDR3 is CASSPLTGDLAFF. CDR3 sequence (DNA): TGTGCCAGCTCACCACTGACGGGGGATTTGGCTTTCTTT.